Shown below are 32 T cell receptor beta chains from a single sample sequenced in a study of regulatory T cells in long-lasting Graves disease. The time point denotes: persistent/refractory GD, antithyroid drugs over 5 years with positive TRAb. After RNA was extracted from PBMCs, the TCR library was made from it. CDR3-region Arm-PCR and iRepertoire HTBI primers produced the TCR beta libraries. Using its own MiXCR run on the multiplex PCR reads, TCRdb lists one record per CDR3 protein. The table includes around 430,000 distinct CDR3 sequences, about 20% detected once. The sample consisted of peripheral blood mononuclear cells (PBMCs), taken when the disease was refractory, from a patient treated with antithyroid drugs. The origin of the receptors is a female donor with Graves disease.

This clonotype has a count of ten or more. The rearrangement joins TRBV6-1 to TRBJ1-1, with unresolved D. Trimming cost V 10 bases and J 3 bases, with 18 bases left between them. Per germline, CDR1 MNHNS and CDR2 SASEGT. The CDR3 is 14 residues long. The CDR3 region is CATRLDGVDTEAFF. For the CDR3, the DNA is TGTGCCACCAGACTGGACGGCGTGGACACTGAAGCTTTCTTT.

This clonotype appeared many times. The chain links TRBV6-5 to TRBJ1-1; possible D gene TRBD1, 6 bases. This CDR3 has 14 amino acids. Germline values: CDR1 MNHEY, CDR2 SVGAGI. The ends were cut back, 2 bases at V and 5 bases at J, with 12 bases in the middle. CDR3 DNA: TGTGCCAGCAGTTACGAGGGGGGGGCGACTGAAGCTTTCTTT. Translated: CASSYEGGATEAFF.

The chain joins TRBV9 to TRBJ2-7, with D perhaps TRBD1 (6 bases). The CDR3 has 15 amino acids. Trimming pared 2 bases from V and 0 bases from J, leaving 12 bases between. The germline CDR1 and CDR2 sequences are SGDLS and YYNGEE. The CDR3 region is CASSVTSDSSYEQYF. CDR3 DNA sequence: TGTGCCAGCAGCGTCACTTCGGACAGCTCCTACGAGCAGTACTTC.

This clonotype was seen more than once but under ten times. The chain is built from TRBV20-1 and TRBJ1-1; D might be TRBD1 (5 bases). This CDR3 is 15 amino acids long. CDR1 DFQATT and CDR2 SNEGSKA come from the germline V gene (reference sequence). V was clipped by 6 bases and J by 4 bases, with 21 bases between them. CDR3 DNA: TGCAGTGCACCACGACCCCGGGGACCGGGCACTGAAGCTTTCTTT. Amino acid sequence: CSAPRPRGPGTEAFF.

The sample holds many counts of this clonotype. V is TRBV28 and J is TRBJ1-2; D call uncertain. Germline assignment: CDR1 MDHEN and CDR2 SYDVKM. V lost 6 bases and J 4 bases, leaving 9 bases between the germline ends. The CDR3 is made up of 12 amino acids. Here the CDR3 DNA reads TGTGCCAGCAGCCTGACACTCTATGGCTACACCTTC. Translation gives CASSLTLYGYTF.

This clonotype was observed many times. The chain uses TRBV7-3 and TRBJ1-1, with 7 bases lining up with TRBD1. The CDR3 consists of 15 residues. Germline V gene lookup returns CDR1 SGHTA and CDR2 FQGTGA. Trimming removed 5 bases from V and 0 bases from J; junction bases left unmatched: 6. The CDR3 region has the DNA TGTGCCAGCAGCCTGACAGGGCAGATGAACACTGAAGCTTTCTTT. It specifies CASSLTGQMNTEAFF.

This clonotype was seen more than once but under ten times. This chain joins TRBV6-5 and TRBJ2-7, with 7 bases identical to TRBD1. V was clipped by 1 base and J by 5 bases; unmatched bases: 8. The CDR3 sequence is 15 residues long. Germline V gene data show CDR1 as MNHEY and CDR2 as SVGAGI. The CDR3 DNA follows: TGTGCCAGCAGTTACTTACGACAGGGAGTTCACGAGCAGTACTTC. This sequence encodes CASSYLRQGVHEQYF.

This clonotype was counted only a few times. In DNA form, the CDR3 reads TGCAGTGCTAGAGATCCACTCGCGGGGGCCTATGGCTACACCTTC. It yields the protein CSARDPLAGAYGYTF. The chain is built from TRBV20-1 and TRBJ1-2, with a possible D match to TRBD1 (6 bases). The CDR3 is 15 amino acids. Trimming took off 0 bases at V and 4 bases at J, with 15 bases between the two ends. Germline CDR1 reads DFQATT; CDR2 reads SNEGSKA (reference sequence).

This clonotype appeared a few times. The chain has TRBV12-3 or TRBV12-4 and TRBJ2-1; D is unclear. This CDR3 spans 15 amino acids. Trimming removed 6 bases at V and 7 bases at J, with 19 bases between. The CDR3 protein is CASRGLALLGNEQFF. In nucleotides, the CDR3 is TGTGCCAGCAGGGGTCTCGCTCTCTTGGGGAATGAGCAGTTCTTC.

The chain recombines TRBV28 with TRBJ2-2, with D perhaps being TRBD1 or TRBD2 (6 bases each). CDR3 length equals 14 residues. The V end was cut by 8 bases, the J end by 4 bases, with 14 bases between. Germline V gene sequence: CDR1 MDHEN, CDR2 SYDVKM. The CDR3 is CASGLGGFTGELFF. DNA of the CDR3: TGTGCCAGCGGGCTAGGGGGGTTCACCGGGGAGCTGTTTTTT.

This clonotype was counted at least ten times. At one end, the junction sequence differs from germline, possibly due to a read error. V gene TRBV7-2 combines with J gene TRBJ1-2; a possible D gene is TRBD1 (6 bases). CDR3 size: 12 residues. Germline V gene sequence: CDR1 SGHTA, CDR2 FQGNSA. This chain's CDR3 is CASRPRTVPLVF. The CDR3 bases are TGTGCCAGCAGACCGCGGACAGTACCTTTGGTCTTC.

This clonotype was seen only a few times. This rearrangement joins TRBV25-1 to TRBJ2-5, with 9 bases fitting TRBD2. The trim removed 4 bases at V and 4 bases at J, leaving 4 bases unmatched. The CDR3 contains 14 residues. Germline CDR1 is MGHDK and CDR2 is SYGVNS. CDR3 in amino acids: CASSGRGRGETQYF. CDR3 sequence (DNA): TGTGCCAGCAGTGGTCGCGGGAGGGGAGAGACCCAGTACTTC.

This clonotype has a handful of counts. The rearrangement links TRBV20-1 to TRBJ1-4; no firm D call. Trimming cost V 0 bases and J 3 bases, with 11 bases left between them. The CDR3 extends over 15 amino acids. The germline CDR1 and CDR2 sequences are DFQATT and SNEGSKA (reference sequence). The CDR3 region is CSARDQRESNEKLFF. In DNA form, the CDR3 reads TGCAGTGCTAGAGATCAGAGGGAATCTAATGAAAAACTGTTTTTT.

The table lists this clonotype with many counts. The chain couples TRBV2 to TRBJ2-2; 9 nucleotides agree with TRBD2. From germline, CDR1 is SNHLY and CDR2 FYNNEI. V was clipped by 6 bases and J by 4 bases; unmatched bases: 6. There are 15 residues in the CDR3. In DNA form, the CDR3 reads TGTGCCAGCAGAGCCGGGACTAGCAGCACCGGGGAGCTGTTTTTT. This encodes CASRAGTSSTGELFF.

This clonotype was seen repeatedly, ten times or more. The rearrangement uses TRBV2 and TRBJ2-5; 10 bases match TRBD1. V shed 7 bases and J 5 bases; nucleotides not matched to a gene: 10. The CDR3 consists of 15 residues. The germline V gene has CDR1 SNHLY and CDR2 FYNNEI. DNA of the CDR3: TGTGCCAGCAAGGAGACAGGGGGCGCGAGGGAGACCCAGTACTTC. Translation: CASKETGGARETQYF.

This clonotype was seen just once. This chain connects TRBV10-3 to TRBJ2-1; D remains ambiguous. Germline CDR1 is ENHRY and CDR2 is SYGVKD. This CDR3 has 13 amino acids. Trimming pared 1 base from V and 5 bases from J, leaving 6 bases between. CDR3 in DNA: TGTGCCATCAGTGAGTTGGCCAACAATGAGCAGTTCTTC. This encodes CAISELANNEQFF.

J is TRBJ1-5 and V is TRBV20-1; D is possibly TRBD1 (5 bases). The V gene lost 4 bases and the J gene lost 2 bases, with 21 bases spanning the gap. This CDR3 region has 17 residues. Germline CDR1 is DFQATT and CDR2 is SNEGSKA (reference sequence). CDR3 region: CSATRSPGTGGNQPQHF. The CDR3 DNA sequence: TGCAGTGCTACTCGTTCCCCCGGGACTGGAGGCAATCAGCCCCAGCATTTT.

Only a few counts were recorded for this clonotype. One base away lies a much larger clone, so this may be a sequencing read error. This chain links TRBV25-1 with TRBJ2-4, with a possible D match to TRBD2 (5 bases). Trimming took off 5 bases at V and 5 bases at J, with 7 bases between the two ends. The germline gives CDR1 MGHDK, CDR2 SYGVNS. This CDR3 comprises 12 residues. The CDR3 protein is CASSFGENIQYF. The CDR3, as DNA: TGTGCCAGCAGTTTCGGGGAAAACATTCAGTACTTC.

This chain uses TRBV4-1 with TRBJ1-2; 9 bases align to TRBD1. The CDR3 totals 14 residues. Trimming took 4 bases from V and 5 from J; bases not matched to a gene: 5. CDR1 and CDR2 (germline): MGHRA, YSYEKL. The CDR3 DNA reads as TGCGCCAGCAGCCGCGGGACAGGGCAATATGGCTACACCTTC. This encodes CASSRGTGQYGYTF.

This clonotype turned up a few times. The rearrangement uses TRBV4-3 and TRBJ2-5, with D possibly matching TRBD1 (6 bases). The CDR3 consists of 18 residues. Deletions cut 0 bases from V and 0 bases from J, with 17 bases between. Germline V gene data show CDR1 as LGHNA and CDR2 as YSLEER. The CDR3 protein is CASSQDLFGGEHQETQYF. CDR3 coding DNA: TGCGCCAGCAGCCAAGATCTGTTTGGGGGCGAACACCAAGAGACCCAGTACTTC.

There are many counts of this clonotype. The rearrangement joins TRBV19 to TRBJ2-7; D assignment may be TRBD1 or TRBD2 (6 bases each). The CDR3 has 14 residues. V lost 5 bases to trimming and J lost 1 base, with 12 bases between them. Germline V gene sequence: CDR1 LNHDA, CDR2 SQIVND (reference sequence). CDR3 sequence: CASSGGLGSYEQYF. The CDR3 DNA is TGTGCCAGTAGTGGGGGGCTCGGTTCCTACGAGCAGTACTTC.

This clonotype was observed many times. The rearrangement joins TRBV10-3 to TRBJ2-5; tentative D call: TRBD1 (6 bases). The CDR3 totals 15 residues. Trimming pared 0 bases from V and 0 bases from J, leaving 8 bases between. From germline, CDR1 is ENHRY and CDR2 SYGVKD. The CDR3 loop reads CAISESGGDQETQYF. The CDR3 DNA reads as TGTGCCATCAGTGAGTCAGGGGGTGACCAAGAGACCCAGTACTTC.

The J gene is TRBJ1-6, the V gene TRBV19, with D unresolved. V dropped 5 bases and J dropped 1 base, with 12 bases sitting between them. Per germline, CDR1 LNHDA and CDR2 SQIVND (reference sequence). This CDR3 has 16 residues. The CDR3 DNA is TGTGCCAGTAGTGCCACGGGGATGTCCTATAATTCACCCCTCCACTTT. Translating it yields CASSATGMSYNSPLHF. The full variable domain, rest sourced from reference TRBV19 and TRBJ1-6, is DGGITQSPKYLFRKEGQNVTLSCEQNLNHDAMYWYRQDPGQGLRLIYYSQIVNDFQKGDIAEGYSVSREKKESFPLTVTSAQKNPTAFYLCASSATGMSYNSPLHFGNGTRLTVT.

The V call is TRBV6-1, the J call TRBJ1-1; D ambiguous. This CDR3 comprises 14 residues. Deletions cut 6 bases from V and 1 base from J, with 12 bases between. Germline values: CDR1 MNHNS, CDR2 SASEGT. The CDR3 bases are TGTGCCAGCAGGTATGGTAGGGAGAACACTGAAGCTTTCTTT. Protein product: CASRYGRENTEAFF.

The chain joins TRBV19 to TRBJ2-7; possibly TRBD1 for D (5 bases). The germline V gene encodes CDR1 LNHDA and CDR2 SQIVND (reference sequence). This CDR3 has 15 residues. V shed 3 bases and J shed 5 bases, with 17 bases lying between them. CDR3 bases: TGTGCCAGTAGTATCGAAGCAGGGCTTCCCCACGAGCAGTACTTC. Translating gives CASSIEAGLPHEQYF.

This clonotype was recorded a few times. The J gene is TRBJ1-5, the V gene TRBV19; D is unresolved. CDR1 and CDR2 (germline): LNHDA, SQIVND (reference sequence). This CDR3 spans 14 amino acids. V lost 1 base and J lost 4, with 8 bases in between. CDR3 loop: CASSIGGVNQPQHF. The CDR3, as DNA: TGTGCCAGTAGTATAGGCGGCGTGAATCAGCCCCAGCATTTT.

The gene calls are TRBV3-1 and TRBJ2-2; possible D gene TRBD2, 5 bases. In germline, CDR1 is LGHDT, CDR2 YNNKEL (reference sequence). The CDR3 sequence is 16 residues long. The V and J ends lost 4 bases and 0 bases respectively, with 12 bases between them. CDR3 loop: CASSRTTRANTGELFF. CDR3 in DNA: TGTGCCAGCAGCCGAACGACGAGGGCGAACACCGGGGAGCTGTTTTTT.

The genes are TRBV7-6 and TRBJ1-4, with D tentatively TRBD1 (5 bases). This CDR3 has 14 residues. Trimming left V 1 base short and J 7 bases short, with 10 bases between. In germline, CDR1 is SGHVS, CDR2 FNYEAQ. CDR3: CASSLGRGVEKLFF. CDR3 nucleotide sequence: TGTGCCAGCAGCTTAGGTCGGGGCGTTGAAAAACTGTTTTTT.

This clonotype was seen at least ten times. V gene TRBV12-3 or TRBV12-4 combines with J gene TRBJ1-2; a weak D match, TRBD1 (5 bases). V lost 3 bases and J lost 7, with 15 bases in between. The length of the CDR3 is 14 residues. CDR3 bases: TGTGCCAGCAGTTTCCTGGGGGGGGGTGGTGGCTACACCTTC. Translating it yields CASSFLGGGGGYTF.

This chain connects TRBV5-4 to TRBJ1-5, with TRBD1 matching 12 bases. The CDR3 has 16 amino acids. Germline CDR1 SGHNT, CDR2 YYREEE (reference sequence). J was trimmed by 6 bases and V by 3 bases; bases with no gene match: 7. In DNA form, the CDR3 reads TGTGCCAGCAGCTCTGGAGGGACAGGGGGCAGTCAGCCCCAGCATTTT. It is translated as CASSSGGTGGSQPQHF.

This clonotype has a count of ten or more. V usage is TRBV7-2 and J usage is TRBJ2-5; D unresolved. With 5 bases removed from V and 4 bases from J, the gap between germline ends came to 8 bases. Germline V gives CDR1 SGHTA, CDR2 FQGNSA. This CDR3 has 12 amino acids. CDR3 residues: CASSTQLETQYF. The CDR3 region has the DNA TGTGCCAGCAGCACGCAGCTAGAGACCCAGTACTTC.

There are many counts of this clonotype. V is TRBV28 and J is TRBJ1-2; 7 bases fit TRBD1. Germline trimming cut 7 bases from V and 2 bases from J; bases unmatched to any gene: 7. Germline loops: CDR1 MDHEN, CDR2 SYDVKM. This CDR3 is built from 14 residues. The CDR3 loop reads CASKLSQGNYGYTF. The DNA of the CDR3 is TGTGCCAGCAAACTATCACAGGGGAACTATGGCTACACCTTC.